The 25 T cell receptor beta chains below come from one sample, sequenced in a study of prognosis after radiotherapy for stage I lung cancer. Amplification of the TCR beta CDR3 (from genomic DNA) was done by two-round multiplex PCR. For every TRBV and TRBJ gene, a specific primer was used in first-round PCR. TCRdb re-called the multiplex PCR reads through MiXCR, storing one row per CDR3 protein. The sample contains tens of thousands of distinct CDR3 sequences, roughly 39% of which appear only once. The material was PBMCs, obtained before or after stereotactic body radiation therapy (not recorded which). These receptors came from a donor over 45 with non-small cell lung cancer.

At least ten counts were recorded for this clonotype. The chain combines TRBV19 with TRBJ2-7; TRBD1 aligns across 8 bases. The germline CDR1 and CDR2 sequences are LNHDA and SQIVND (reference sequence). This CDR3 region has 12 residues. Trimming took 5 bases from V and 4 from J; bases not matched to a gene: 1. DNA for the CDR3: TGTGCCAGTAGTCGACAGGGGTACGAGCAGTACTTC. This sequence encodes CASSRQGYEQYF.

This clonotype was recorded many times. This chain links TRBV5-6 with TRBJ2-3; D unclear. Germline CDR1 and CDR2: SGHDT and YYEEEE. This CDR3 has 12 amino acids. V was shortened by 2 bases and J by 5 bases, with 6 bases between the two germline ends. CDR3: CASSFSVDTQYF. In DNA form, the CDR3 reads TGTGCCAGCAGCTTTTCAGTAGATACGCAGTATTTT. Combining the CDR3 with reference TRBV5-6 and TRBJ2-3 gives the whole variable domain DAGVTQSPTHLIKTRGQQVTLRCSPKSGHDTVSWYQQALGQGPQFIFQYYEEEERQRGNFPDRFSGHQFPNYSSELNVNALLLGDSALYLCASSFSVDTQYFGPGTRLTVL.

V and J are TRBV19 and TRBJ1-4, with 9 bases that match TRBD1. The germline CDR1 and CDR2 sequences are LNHDA and SQIVND (reference sequence). Germline trimming cut 3 bases from V and 8 bases from J; bases unmatched to any gene: 7. This CDR3 has 15 amino acids. The CDR3: CASSIGTGIIEKLFF. For the CDR3, the DNA is TGTGCCAGTAGTATCGGGACAGGGATCATAGAAAAACTGTTTTTT.

This clonotype showed up many times. The chain joins TRBV27 to TRBJ2-7, with 7 bases fitting TRBD1. Germline assignment: CDR1 MNHEY and CDR2 SMNVEV (reference sequence). Trimming cost V 5 bases and J 2 bases; bases outside gene matches: 6. The CDR3 covers 14 residues. CDR3 in DNA: TGTGCCAGCAGTCCCGGGACAGAGACCTACGAGCAGTACTTC. Its protein is CASSPGTETYEQYF.

Ten or more counts support this clonotype. This chain joins TRBV6-5 and TRBJ1-4; D gene unclear. The CDR3 is 14 amino acids. CDR1 is MNHEY, CDR2 SVGAGI, per germline. Trimming left V 2 bases short and J 8 bases short, with 12 bases between. The CDR3 loop reads CASSYGSAVEKLFF. The CDR3 DNA is TGTGCCAGCAGTTACGGTAGCGCGGTGGAAAAACTGTTTTTT.

With regard to this clonotype: A read error may produce the germline difference seen at one junction end. V gene TRBV7-9 combines with J gene TRBJ2-3; D is uncertain. Germline V gene lookup returns CDR1 SEHNR and CDR2 FQNEAQ (reference sequence). The CDR3 sequence is 16 residues long. CDR3 amino acids: CARSLTDAPGTDTQYF. CDR3 in DNA: TGTGCCAGAAGCTTAACTGACGCGCCGGGTACAGATACGCAGTATTTT.

This clonotype has ten or more counts. The chain employs TRBV5-4 and TRBJ1-6; 8 bases are shared with TRBD1. V lost 5 bases to trimming and J lost 10 bases; unmatched junction nucleotides: 11. This CDR3 has 15 residues. Germline V CDR1 and CDR2: SGHNT, YYREEE (reference sequence). The CDR3 DNA reads TGTGCCAGCAGTGATGGGGGGACAGGATCATCACCCCTCCACTTT. Translation gives CASSDGGTGSSPLHF.

This clonotype was picked up many times. The gene calls are TRBV5-1 and TRBJ2-1; a possible D gene is TRBD2 (6 bases). The CDR3 spans 15 residues. The germline V and J ends were trimmed by 3 bases and 0 bases, with 10 bases remaining between them. CDR1 is SGHRS, CDR2 YFSETQ, per germline. The CDR3 DNA reads as TGCGCCAGCAGCTCCGGGACTCCCTCCTACAATGAGCAGTTCTTC. Protein: CASSSGTPSYNEQFF.

With regard to this clonotype: A read error may be the cause here, since a much bigger clone is one base away. V usage is TRBV29-1 and J usage is TRBJ2-7; 7 bases agree with TRBD1. Germline V lookup: CDR1 SQVTM, CDR2 ANQGSEA. This CDR3 contains 12 residues. This chain's CDR3 is CIAFGQAYEQYF. CDR3 sequence (DNA): TGCATCGCCTTTGGACAGGCCTACGAGCAGTACTTC.

This clonotype was counted a few times. One base away lies a much larger clone, so this may be a sequencing read error. This sequence joins TRBV20-1 and TRBJ1-2; D remains unclear. The CDR3 sequence is 10 residues long. Germline V gives CDR1 DFQATT, CDR2 SNEGSKA (reference sequence). The CDR3 DNA is TGCAGTACTAGGACCTATGGCTACACCTTC. It is translated as CSTRTYGYTF.

This clonotype was observed many times. The CDR3 loop is CASRTSGTYEQYF. The DNA of the CDR3 is TGTGCCAGCAGGACTAGCGGAACCTACGAGCAGTACTTC. The rearrangement links TRBV6-1 to TRBJ2-7; TRBD2 matches 9 bases. The J segment lost 2 bases and the V segment lost 6 bases, leaving 2 bases of the junction unmatched. The CDR3 covers 13 residues. The V gene's germline CDR1 is MNHNS and CDR2 SASEGT.

This clonotype has ten or more counts. V is TRBV20-1 and J is TRBJ2-4, with D possibly TRBD2 on 6 matching bases. V was clipped by 5 bases and J by 8 bases, with 19 bases between them. The CDR3 loop spans 14 amino acids. Germline V gene data show CDR1 as DFQATT and CDR2 as SNEGSKA (reference sequence). CDR3: CSAVRPGVRDIQYF. The CDR3 coding sequence is TGCAGTGCTGTCAGACCGGGAGTGAGGGACATTCAGTACTTC.

This clonotype was found many times. The chain employs TRBV6-2 or TRBV6-3 and TRBJ1-1; perhaps TRBD1 as D (5 bases). Trimming left V 6 bases short and J 2 bases short, with 19 bases between. Germline-derived CDR1 and CDR2 are MNHEY and SVGEGT. This CDR3 is 16 amino acids long. CDR3 region: CASSQPPGRINTEAFF. CDR3 DNA sequence: TGTGCCAGCAGCCAACCTCCGGGACGGATAAACACTGAAGCTTTCTTT.

This clonotype showed up many times. The chain uses TRBV5-1 and TRBJ1-5; D is possibly TRBD1 (5 bases). Germline CDR1 and CDR2: SGHRS and YFSETQ. V gave up 4 bases and J gave up 1 base, with 12 bases separating them. The CDR3 contains 15 residues. The CDR3, as DNA: TGCGCCAGCAGCCCGGGGGTGCGGAGCAATCAGCCCCAGCATTTT. This encodes CASSPGVRSNQPQHF. The whole variable domain, filled in from reference TRBV5-1 and TRBJ1-5, reads KAGVTQTPRYLIKTRGQQVTLSCSPISGHRSVSWYQQTPGQGLQFLFEYFSETQRNKGNFPGRFSGRQFSNSRSEMNVSTLELGDSALYLCASSPGVRSNQPQHFGDGTRLSIL.

This clonotype was seen a few times. V gene TRBV20-1 combines with J gene TRBJ1-5; no firm D call. The CDR3 loop spans 15 amino acids. The V gene's germline CDR1 is DFQATT and CDR2 SNEGSKA (reference sequence). Trimming pared 0 bases from V and 3 bases from J, leaving 12 bases between. The CDR3 nucleotides are TGCAGTGCTAGAGATAGGGAACGAGACAATCAGCCCCAGCATTTT. As protein: CSARDRERDNQPQHF.

This clonotype was detected many times. The rearrangement uses TRBV11-2 and TRBJ2-5; the D call may be TRBD1 or TRBD2 (5 bases each). Per germline, CDR1 SGHAT and CDR2 FQNNGV. This CDR3 has 13 residues. Deletions cut 4 bases from V and 10 bases from J, with 16 bases between. The CDR3 here is CASSSNRNGDQYF. The CDR3 nucleotides read TGTGCCAGCAGCTCGAACAGGAACGGGGACCAGTACTTC.

The rearrangement joins TRBV6-1 to TRBJ1-5, with TRBD1 as a possible D gene (5 bases). The CDR3 runs 15 residues. Trimming stripped 5 bases from V and 3 bases from J, with 14 bases between. Germline CDR1 and CDR2: MNHNS and SASEGT. For the CDR3, the DNA is TGTGCCAGCAGTCCATGGGACGGACACAATCAGCCCCAGCATTTT. This sequence encodes CASSPWDGHNQPQHF.

For this clonotype: Sequence at one end of the junction differs from germline and may be a read error. This rearrangement joins TRBV19 to TRBJ2-2, with D perhaps TRBD2 (5 bases). The germline V gene has CDR1 LNHDA and CDR2 SQIVND (reference sequence). The CDR3 loop spans 12 amino acids. The CDR3 here is CASSAHTGEMFF. DNA for the CDR3: TGTGCCAGTAGCGCACACACCGGGGAGATGTTTTTT.

This clonotype was seen at least ten times. The chain uses TRBV12-3 or TRBV12-4 and TRBJ1-4; D not certain. Trimming left V 3 bases short and J 0 bases short, with 8 bases between. The CDR3 loop spans 15 amino acids. CDR3: CASSLSATTNEKLFF. In nucleotides, the CDR3 is TGTGCCAGCAGTTTGAGTGCTACAACTAATGAAAAACTGTTTTTT.

Only one count was recorded for this clonotype. This likely reflects a read error, since a far larger clone is one base away. J is TRBJ2-5 and V is TRBV6-2 or TRBV6-3; TRBD2 might be the D (5 bases). The CDR3 is 16 amino acids. The germline V and J ends were trimmed by 6 bases and 4 bases, with 21 bases remaining between them. Germline V gene lookup returns CDR1 MNHEY and CDR2 SVGEGT. The chain's CDR3 is CASRSTEGRAGETQYF. DNA of the CDR3: TGTGCCAGCAGATCCACAGAGGGCCGGGCGGGAGAGACCCAGTACTTC.

This clonotype was found a few times. A read error may be the cause here, since a much bigger clone is one base away. This chain uses TRBV7-9 with TRBJ1-2, with 7 bases lining up with TRBD1. CDR1 and CDR2 (germline): SEHNR, FQNEAQ (reference sequence). This CDR3 spans 15 amino acids. CDR3 nucleotide sequence: TGTGCCAGCAGCTTAGGACAGGGTATAGGCTATGACTACACCTTC. Translated: CASSLGQGIGYDYTF.

This clonotype came up many times. V usage is TRBV9 and J usage is TRBJ2-7; TRBD1 agrees at 10 bases. Germline V gene data show CDR1 as SGDLS and CDR2 as YYNGEE. V shed 3 bases and J 3 bases; nucleotides not matched to a gene: 9. The CDR3 is 16 residues long. The CDR3 protein is CASSGGAGTGVYEQYF. CDR3 in DNA: TGTGCCAGCAGCGGGGGGGCCGGGACAGGGGTCTACGAGCAGTACTTC.

The chain uses TRBV6-5 and TRBJ1-2, with 8 bases lining up with TRBD1. V lost 0 bases and J lost 3; bases outside the gene matches: 9. The CDR3 extends over 17 amino acids. CDR1 and CDR2 from the germline V gene are MNHEY and SVGAGI. The CDR3 spells CASSYSMKGGQDYGYTF. In DNA, the CDR3 is TGTGCCAGCAGTTACTCGATGAAGGGGGGACAGGACTATGGCTACACCTTC.

As for this clonotype: With only one base between it and a far larger clone, this is likely a read error. Written as DNA, the CDR3 is TGTGCCAGCAGTTGGAGGCCACAGGGGGCTGGGGAGACCCATTACTTC. This sequence encodes CASSWRPQGAGETHYF. The V gene is TRBV27, the J gene TRBJ2-1; TRBD1 matches 9 bases. The CDR3 spans 16 residues. CDR1 is MNHEY and CDR2 is SMNVEV in the germline V gene (reference sequence).

Points on this clonotype: The germline gene is not matched at one end of the junction; a read error may be the cause. The chain joins TRBV11-2 to TRBJ2-6; possibly TRBD2 for D (6 bases). CDR3 length: 13 amino acids. Germline assignment: CDR1 SGHAT and CDR2 FQNNGV. The CDR3 reads CASTVPGDNVLTF. DNA for the CDR3: TGTGCCAGCACTGTACCGGGGGACAACGTCCTGACTTTC.